These 32 T cell receptor beta chains were all obtained from the same sample, sequenced in a study of shared clonotypes between healthy human individuals. Using immunoSEQ multiplex PCR, the repertoire was profiled, and TCRdb retains in-frame clones only, with some absent. The sample lists 1,100,000 or so clones, 70% to 80% occurring once. Sequencing used memory CD4+ T cells from PBMCs. The subset: CD45RA-negative fraction. The receptors here all came from a man aged 18 to 29 in good health. Some clones in this sample may be carry-over from other donors' samples.

The chain recombines TRBV7-2 with TRBJ2-2, with no clear D. Germline V lookup: CDR1 SGHTA, CDR2 FQGNSA. The CDR3 has 14 amino acids. The germline V and J ends were trimmed by 3 bases and 5 bases, with 10 bases remaining between them. CDR3 loop: CASSFGSRTGELFF. CDR3 in DNA: TGTGCCAGCAGCTTTGGCAGCCGAACCGGGGAGCTGTTTTTT.

This clone was recorded many times. This sequence joins TRBV6-1 and TRBJ2-7; 9 bases are shared with TRBD1. Germline CDR1 reads MNHNS; CDR2 reads SASEGT. This CDR3 spans 15 amino acids. J was trimmed by 8 bases and V by 6 bases; bases with no gene match: 14. CDR3 in amino acids: CASSSFGGQGGQQYF. The CDR3 coding sequence is TGTGCCAGCAGCTCCTTTGGGGGACAGGGAGGCCAGCAGTACTTC.

The chain is built from TRBV7-3 and TRBJ2-1; tentatively, D is TRBD1 or TRBD2 (6 bases each). CDR1 and CDR2 (germline): SGHTA, FQGTGA. The CDR3 consists of 16 residues. V lost 0 bases and J 6 bases, leaving 15 bases between the germline ends. In DNA, the CDR3 is TGTGCCAGCAGCTTAACAGGAAAGGGGGGAGCCAATGAGCAGTTCTTC. Its protein product is CASSLTGKGGANEQFF.

This clone has just one count. The chain joins TRBV5-1 to TRBJ2-2; 9 nucleotides match TRBD1. Looked up from germline, CDR1 is SGHRS and CDR2 is YFSETQ. Trimming removed 4 bases from V and 5 bases from J; junction bases left unmatched: 12. CDR3 size: 17 residues. CDR3 sequence: CASSAQQGAVGTGELFF. For the CDR3, the DNA is TGCGCCAGCAGCGCTCAACAGGGGGCAGTGGGGACCGGGGAGCTGTTTTTT. Together with reference TRBV5-1 and TRBJ2-2, the CDR3 gives the full variable domain: KAGVTQTPRYLIKTRGQQVTLSCSPISGHRSVSWYQQTPGQGLQFLFEYFSETQRNKGNFPGRFSGRQFSNSRSEMNVSTLELGDSALYLCASSAQQGAVGTGELFFGEGSRLTVL.

The V call is TRBV5-1, the J call TRBJ2-5; 8 bases are a match to TRBD1. Trimming at V came to 4 bases and at J to 1 base, leaving 9 bases not matched to a gene. Germline assignment: CDR1 SGHRS and CDR2 YFSETQ. The CDR3 is 16 amino acids. The CDR3 loop is CASSPRQGLGQETQYF. The CDR3 nucleotides are TGCGCCAGCAGCCCAAGACAGGGGTTGGGCCAAGAGACCCAGTACTTC.

CDR3 coding DNA: TGTGCCAGCAGTGGGGGAGGTGGGGAGACCCAGTACTTC. The encoded protein is CASSGGGGETQYF. The rearrangement joins TRBV2 to TRBJ2-5; maybe TRBD2 (6 bases). Trimming took 4 bases from V and 5 from J, leaving 11 bases between them. Germline loops: CDR1 SNHLY, CDR2 FYNNEI. The CDR3 covers 13 residues.

This clone was observed a few times. The V call is TRBV7-7, the J call TRBJ2-2; D gene unclear. Trimming cost V 1 base and J 0 bases, with 9 bases left between them. The CDR3 runs 16 residues. Per the germline V gene, CDR1 is SSHAT and CDR2 is FNYEAQ (reference sequence). Here the CDR3 DNA reads TGTGCCAGCAGCTTAGGAGGCGGAACGAACACCGGGGAGCTGTTTTTT. As protein: CASSLGGGTNTGELFF.

V and J are TRBV5-1 and TRBJ1-4, with TRBD1 identical over 7 bases. The CDR3 sequence is 17 residues long. V trimming: 4 bases; J trimming: 7 bases; junction bases outside the gene matches: 16. Germline V gene lookup returns CDR1 SGHRS and CDR2 YFSETQ. CDR3 nucleotides: TGCGCCAGCAGCCGCCAGACCTCCGGGACAGTGAGTGAAAAACTGTTTTTT. Translation gives CASSRQTSGTVSEKLFF.

The chain carries TRBV28 and TRBJ2-5, with D possibly matching TRBD1 (5 bases). The CDR3 contains 12 residues. Germline CDR1 MDHEN, CDR2 SYDVKM. V dropped 11 bases and J dropped 4 bases, with 14 bases sitting between them. The CDR3 region is CAGGQGRETQYF. CDR3 nucleotide sequence: TGTGCCGGCGGTCAGGGTCGAGAGACCCAGTACTTC.

J is TRBJ1-1 and V is TRBV4-1, with D perhaps TRBD1 (5 bases). V lost 4 bases and J 7 bases, leaving 16 bases between the germline ends. This CDR3 comprises 14 residues. Germline-derived CDR1 and CDR2 are MGHRA and YSYEKL. The CDR3 region has the DNA TGCGCCAGCAGCCCACAGACCCGACAGCTTGAAGCTTTCTTT. As protein: CASSPQTRQLEAFF.

The V gene is TRBV5-1, the J gene TRBJ2-7; 7 nucleotides match TRBD1. Germline V gene lookup returns CDR1 SGHRS and CDR2 YFSETQ. This CDR3 has 14 residues. V dropped 4 bases and J dropped 4; count of bases not matched to a gene: 8. The chain's CDR3 is CASSRQGSGYEQYF. The CDR3 DNA follows: TGCGCCAGCAGCCGACAGGGAAGTGGTTACGAGCAGTACTTC.

This clone was recorded only once. This chain uses TRBV5-1 with TRBJ2-2; 11 positions match TRBD2. The CDR3 loop spans 16 amino acids. The germline CDR1 and CDR2 sequences are SGHRS and YFSETQ. Trimming took 4 bases from V and 1 from J; bases not matched to a gene: 3. This CDR3 reads CASSGGLAENTGELFF. CDR3 in DNA: TGCGCCAGCAGCGGGGGACTAGCGGAGAACACCGGGGAGCTGTTTTTT.

The chain links TRBV5-1 to TRBJ2-5; no reliable D call. CDR3 length: 14 amino acids. Germline V lookup: CDR1 SGHRS, CDR2 YFSETQ. Trimming removed 4 bases at V and 1 base at J, with 11 bases between. The CDR3 sequence is CASSPGPFQETQYF. Here the CDR3 DNA reads TGCGCCAGCAGCCCGGGCCCGTTCCAAGAGACCCAGTACTTC.

The gene calls are TRBV5-1 and TRBJ1-1; D is perhaps TRBD1 (5 bases). Looked up from germline, CDR1 is SGHRS and CDR2 is YFSETQ. CDR3 length: 15 residues. The V and J ends lost 1 base and 5 bases respectively, with 15 bases between them. CDR3 loop: CASSLLGVQQTEAFF. Written as DNA, the CDR3 is TGCGCCAGCAGCTTGCTAGGGGTACAGCAAACTGAAGCTTTCTTT. The variable domain in full, completed from reference TRBV5-1 and TRBJ1-1, reads KAGVTQTPRYLIKTRGQQVTLSCSPISGHRSVSWYQQTPGQGLQFLFEYFSETQRNKGNFPGRFSGRQFSNSRSEMNVSTLELGDSALYLCASSLLGVQQTEAFFGQGTRLTVV.

As to this clone: Additional DNA sequences in this sample encode the identical CDR3. CDR3 loop: CASSFEGSNYGYTF. Here the CDR3 DNA reads TGCGCCAGCAGCTTCGAAGGGTCCAACTATGGCTACACCTTC. J is TRBJ1-2 and V is TRBV5-1; no reliable D call. V was pared by 2 bases and J by 2 bases, with 10 bases between. CDR1 SGHRS and CDR2 YFSETQ come from the germline V gene. The CDR3 is 14 residues long.

The rearrangement uses TRBV4-2 and TRBJ2-1; 7 bases map to TRBD2. Germline V gives CDR1 LGHNA, CDR2 YNFKEQ. The length of the CDR3 is 17 residues. Germline trimming cut 1 base from V and 5 bases from J; bases unmatched to any gene: 11. The CDR3 sequence: CASSQAASGVTNNEQFF. The CDR3, as DNA: TGTGCCAGCAGCCAAGCGGCGAGCGGGGTTACCAACAATGAGCAGTTCTTC.

CDR3 DNA sequence: TGTGCCAGTAAGGGATACGGCAGGGGAAATCGCCAAGAGACCCAGTACTTC. Translating gives CASKGYGRGNRQETQYF. J is TRBJ2-5 and V is TRBV19; possibly TRBD1 for D (6 bases). The CDR3 is 17 amino acids. Between the trimmed V and J ends, which lost 7 bases and 1 base, there was a span of 22 bases. Germline V gene lookup returns CDR1 LNHDA and CDR2 SQIVND (reference sequence).

The chain recombines TRBV4-3 with TRBJ2-7; 7 positions match TRBD2. The length of the CDR3 is 15 residues. V trimming: 1 base; J trimming: 7 bases; junction bases outside the gene matches: 10. Germline-derived CDR1 and CDR2 are LGHNA and YSLEER. CDR3 bases: TGCGCCAGCAGCCAAGTTGGTCTAGCGGCGGGTGAGCAGTACTTC. Translation gives CASSQVGLAAGEQYF.

J is TRBJ2-5 and V is TRBV11-2; TRBD2 matches 12 bases. The CDR3 runs to 16 residues. CDR1 SGHAT and CDR2 FQNNGV come from the germline V gene. V shed 5 bases and J 4 bases; nucleotides not matched to a gene: 8. The CDR3 DNA follows: TGTGCCAGCAGCGCTCGACTAGCGGGAGTGGCAGAGACCCAGTACTTC. It yields the protein CASSARLAGVAETQYF.

The CDR3 DNA reads TGTGCCAGCAGCGTAGGCGGGAGAATGCAAAACATTCAGTACTTC. Translating it yields CASSVGGRMQNIQYF. This chain links TRBV9 with TRBJ2-4, with 7 bases matching TRBD2. The ends lost 0 bases at V and 5 bases at J; junction bases unmatched: 5. This CDR3 has 15 residues. Germline-derived CDR1 and CDR2 are SGDLS and YYNGEE.

V is TRBV4-1 and J is TRBJ1-5; D is unresolved. Germline CDR1 MGHRA, CDR2 YSYEKL. The CDR3 is 14 amino acids. Deletions cut 3 bases from V and 5 bases from J, with 11 bases between. The CDR3 coding sequence is TGCGCCAGCAGCCAGGAAACACAATATCAGCCCCAGCATTTT. Translation: CASSQETQYQPQHF.

The chain couples TRBV25-1 to TRBJ1-1; 9 positions agree with TRBD1. Germline V lookup: CDR1 MGHDK, CDR2 SYGVNS. The ends lost 4 bases at V and 0 bases at J; junction bases unmatched: 9. This CDR3 is built from 17 residues. The CDR3 sequence: CASSGTGTGKMNTEAFF. The CDR3 DNA follows: TGTGCCAGCAGTGGTACCGGGACAGGGAAGATGAACACTGAAGCTTTCTTT.

V gene TRBV7-3 combines with J gene TRBJ2-1; D perhaps matches TRBD2 (6 bases). V lost 1 base and J lost 12, with 13 bases in between. This CDR3 is 13 amino acids long. The germline gives CDR1 SGHTA, CDR2 FQGTGA. CDR3 sequence: CASSLNAGTGQFF. The CDR3 DNA follows: TGTGCCAGCAGCTTAAATGCGGGGACGGGGCAGTTCTTC.

The chain recombines TRBV20-1 with TRBJ2-5; D is undetermined. CDR1 and CDR2 from the germline V gene are DFQATT and SNEGSKA (reference sequence). The CDR3 has 11 residues. Trimming took 5 bases from V and 5 from J, leaving 9 bases between them. In DNA form, the CDR3 reads TGCAGTGCTGTGACCCTGGAGACCCAGTACTTC. Protein sequence: CSAVTLETQYF.

The chain employs TRBV6-5 and TRBJ1-2, with 12 bases that match TRBD1. V gave up 3 bases and J gave up 8 bases; unmatched junction bases: 10. CDR1 and CDR2 (germline): MNHEY, SVGAGI. The CDR3 has 16 residues. CDR3 in amino acids: CASSYDPGQGAGGYTF. CDR3 bases: TGTGCCAGCAGTTATGATCCGGGACAGGGGGCGGGCGGCTACACCTTC.

CDR3 coding DNA: TGTGCCAGCAGCCCCCAAGCCTCGGGACAGGGTGGAAAACTGTTTTTT. Translated: CASSPQASGQGGKLFF. The J gene is TRBJ1-4, the V gene TRBV11-2; 9 bases align to TRBD1. Looked up from germline, CDR1 is SGHAT and CDR2 is FQNNGV. Trimming cost V 5 bases and J 10 bases; bases outside gene matches: 14. The CDR3 has 16 amino acids. Using reference TRBV11-2 and TRBJ1-4 for the parts outside the CDR3, the full variable domain is EAGVAQSPRYKIIEKRQSVAFWCNPISGHATLYWYQQILGQGPKLLIQFQNNGVVDDSQLPKDRFSAERLKGVDSTLKIQPAKLEDSAVYLCASSPQASGQGGKLFFGSGTQLSVL.

CDR3 bases: TGCGCCAGCAGCAACCTAGCGGACTCCTACAATGAGCAGTTCTTC. Amino acid sequence: CASSNLADSYNEQFF. This chain connects TRBV10-1 to TRBJ2-1; 7 bases map to TRBD2. The CDR3 has 15 residues. With V trimmed by 6 bases and J by 0 bases, 5 bases remained unmatched. The germline CDR1 and CDR2 sequences are WNHNN and SYGVQD (reference sequence).

The chain combines TRBV5-1 with TRBJ2-1, with D uncertain. This CDR3 region has 12 residues. The germline CDR1 and CDR2 sequences are SGHRS and YFSETQ. V lost 4 bases to trimming and J lost 9 bases, with 11 bases between them. The CDR3 bases are TGCGCCAGCAGCCCCATGTGGGGTGAGCAGTTCTTC. Protein: CASSPMWGEQFF.

Remarks on this clone: A read error may explain this, as a much larger clone is one base away. CDR3 bases: TGTGCCAGCAGCACGCCGGGACTAGCGGATCAAGACTCCTACAATGAGCAGTTCTTC. Protein: CASSTPGLADQDSYNEQFF. The V gene is TRBV7-2, the J gene TRBJ2-1; 11 positions agree with TRBD2. Per germline, CDR1 SGHTA and CDR2 FQGNSA. The CDR3 loop spans 19 amino acids. The V segment lost 5 bases and the J segment 0 bases; nucleotides outside the gene matches: 12.

The gene calls are TRBV11-2 and TRBJ2-7, with 9 bases aligning to TRBD2. Germline CDR1 reads SGHAT; CDR2 reads FQNNGV. The J segment lost 5 bases and the V segment lost 7 bases, leaving 9 bases of the junction unmatched. The CDR3 sequence is 14 residues long. CDR3 nucleotide sequence: TGTGCCAGCATGGGGGTAGCGGGGGTAAACGAGCAGTACTTC. This sequence encodes CASMGVAGVNEQYF.

To note about this clone: Other nucleotide sequences in the sample specify the same CDR3. V gene TRBV5-1 combines with J gene TRBJ2-7, with TRBD1 matching over 7 bases. The ends lost 0 bases at V and 5 bases at J; junction bases unmatched: 5. The V gene's germline CDR1 is SGHRS and CDR2 YFSETQ. This CDR3 region has 14 residues. CDR3 protein: CASSLGQGVNEQYF. The CDR3 DNA sequence: TGCGCCAGCAGCTTGGGACAGGGTGTCAACGAGCAGTACTTC.

The chain has TRBV21-1 and TRBJ2-7; the tabulated D call, TRBD1, remains unverified against the DNA. TRBV21-1 is noted as a pseudogene. This CDR3 is 15 amino acids long. The CDR3 reads CASSKETGAVDEQYF. In nucleotides, the CDR3 is TGTGCCAGCAGCAAGGAGACAGGGGCGGTGGACGAGCAGTACTTC.